Each of the 26 T cell receptor beta chains below was sequenced from the same sample in a study of T cells in Graves' hyperthyroidism and ophthalmopathy (dated by TCRdb to the late 2010s). The library was prepared using multiplex PCR. Sequencing instrument: Illumina HiSeq 2000. The TCR beta CDR3 regions were amplified from RNA transcripts. A first-round RT-PCR of the TCR CDR3 used the HTBI primer set with the Qiagen OneStep RT-PCR kit. In-frame beta chains were kept once TCRdb had trimmed the public reads at Q25 with fastp and called clones with MiXCR. Identical CDR3 protein sequences are pooled into one entry, listed with their most common genes and DNA. This sample is represented by around 520,000 distinct CDR3 sequences; around 13% of them were singletons. The ten biggest clones cover approximately 15% of the sample. Sequences were obtained from blood. The receptors were gathered from a woman in her thirties or forties with Graves' hyperthyroidism.

V usage is TRBV5-1 and J usage is TRBJ1-3, with 7 bases identical to TRBD1. Germline lookup yields CDR1 SGHRS and CDR2 YFSETQ. With 6 bases clipped from V and 0 bases from J, the junction kept 6 bases outside the gene matches. The CDR3 totals 15 residues. The CDR3 loop is CASMGGGSSGNTIYF. The CDR3 nucleotides are TGCGCCAGCATGGGAGGGGGCTCCTCTGGAAACACCATATATTTT.

The chain's CDR3 is CATSPTGAERSSYNEQFF. The CDR3 nucleotides read TGTGCCACCAGCCCGACGGGGGCCGAACGCAGCTCCTACAATGAGCAGTTCTTC. The V call is TRBV15, the J call TRBJ2-1, with D perhaps given as TRBD1 or TRBD2 (6 bases each). This CDR3 spans 18 amino acids. The germline V gene encodes CDR1 LNHNV and CDR2 YYDKDF (reference sequence). V dropped 5 bases and J dropped 0 bases, with 20 bases sitting between them.

This chain connects TRBV4-2 to TRBJ1-6; D ambiguous. Between the trimmed V and J ends, which lost 1 base and 9 bases, there was a span of 7 bases. The germline V gene has CDR1 LGHNA and CDR2 YNFKEQ. This CDR3 has 13 residues. The CDR3 loop reads CASSQANLSPLHF. In DNA, the CDR3 is TGTGCCAGCAGCCAAGCTAATCTTTCACCCCTCCACTTT.

The sample holds many counts of this clonotype. The chain is built from TRBV30 and TRBJ1-4, with D uncertain. CDR1 is GTSNPN and CDR2 is SVGIG in the germline V gene (reference sequence). V was shortened by 3 bases and J by 8 bases, with 10 bases between the two germline ends. The CDR3 extends over 12 amino acids. The CDR3 loop is CAWRPSREKLFF. For the CDR3, the DNA is TGTGCCTGGAGGCCCTCAAGGGAAAAACTGTTTTTT.

This clonotype was seen many times. The chain employs TRBV20-1 and TRBJ2-3; no clear D. Looked up from germline, CDR1 is DFQATT and CDR2 is SNEGSKA (reference sequence). The CDR3 length is 12 residues. V was cut by 1 base and J by 4 bases, with 6 bases left in between. CDR3 in amino acids: CSARGVPDTQYF. The CDR3 nucleotides are TGCAGTGCTAGAGGAGTCCCAGATACGCAGTATTTT.

This clonotype was counted between two and nine times. The chain uses TRBV14 and TRBJ2-7, with 8 bases fitting TRBD1. The CDR3 is made up of 14 amino acids. J was trimmed by 2 bases and V by 7 bases; bases with no gene match: 7. Germline values: CDR1 SGHDN, CDR2 FVKESK. The CDR3 DNA sequence: TGTGCCAGCAACTCAGGGGGCTTTCCCTACGAGCAGTACTTC. Encoded protein: CASNSGGFPYEQYF.

A few counts support this clonotype. The chain employs TRBV4-1 and TRBJ2-1; 7 bases map to TRBD2. Germline trimming cut 0 bases from V and 5 bases from J; bases unmatched to any gene: 10. Germline CDR1 and CDR2: MGHRA and YSYEKL. The CDR3 runs to 17 residues. The CDR3 coding sequence is TGCGCCAGCAGCCAAGATGGCGGGGGACTGGCTAACAATGAGCAGTTCTTC. Its translation is CASSQDGGGLANNEQFF.

This clonotype was seen many times. The V and J genes are TRBV28 and TRBJ1-1, with 8 bases lining up with TRBD1. The CDR3 runs to 15 residues. V shed 1 base, J shed 4 bases, and the junction held 5 bases outside the gene matches. Germline CDR1 and CDR2: MDHEN and SYDVKM. This CDR3 reads CASSLLQGAITEAFF. The CDR3 DNA reads TGTGCCAGCAGTTTATTGCAGGGGGCGATCACTGAAGCTTTCTTT.

In the case of this clonotype: A read error is possible here, since a much larger clone lies one base away. This chain joins TRBV12-3 or TRBV12-4 and TRBJ2-3; no definite D call. The CDR3 consists of 14 residues. Trimming shortened V by 5 bases and J by 2 bases, and 11 bases separated the two germline ends. This CDR3 is CASSTEIFTDTQYF. CDR3 in DNA: TGTGCCAGCAGTACCGAAATATTCACAGATACGCAGTATTTT.

This clonotype was seen ten or more times. The CDR3 sequence is CSARASGLWTEQFF. CDR3 bases: TGCAGTGCTAGGGCCTCCGGGCTTTGGACTGAGCAGTTCTTC. This chain connects TRBV20-1 to TRBJ2-1; D is undetermined. Per the germline V gene, CDR1 is DFQATT and CDR2 is SNEGSKA (reference sequence). Trimming shortened V by 3 bases and J by 9 bases, and 18 bases separated the two germline ends. The CDR3 runs 14 residues.

This clonotype showed up many times. The gene calls are TRBV7-9 and TRBJ2-1, with 10 nucleotides matching TRBD2. CDR1 is SEHNR, CDR2 FQNEAQ, per germline (reference sequence). The CDR3 totals 15 residues. Trimming took 2 bases from V and 7 from J; bases not matched to a gene: 5. Here the CDR3 reads CASSLLAGVLNEQFF. CDR3 sequence (DNA): TGTGCCAGCAGCTTACTAGCGGGAGTCTTGAATGAGCAGTTCTTC.

In its sample, this clonotype was seen many times. J is TRBJ2-1 and V is TRBV24-1, with 8 bases lining up with TRBD1. The CDR3 runs to 15 residues. Germline values: CDR1 KGHDR, CDR2 SFDVKD. V shed 0 bases, J shed 5 bases, and the junction held 2 bases outside the gene matches. The CDR3 loop reads CATSDLRTGNNEQFF. The CDR3 DNA is TGTGCCACCAGTGATTTGAGGACAGGGAACAATGAGCAGTTCTTC.

For this clonotype: One base away lies a much larger clone, so this may be a sequencing read error. V gene TRBV7-9 combines with J gene TRBJ2-5, with 12 positions matching TRBD2. The V gene's germline CDR1 is SEHNR and CDR2 FQNEAQ (reference sequence). V dropped 4 bases and J dropped 10; count of bases not matched to a gene: 10. The CDR3 is 15 amino acids. The CDR3 region is CASSSRTSGVDIQYF. CDR3 DNA: TGTGCCAGCAGCTCCCGGACTAGCGGGGTAGATATCCAGTACTTC.

This clonotype was counted many times. The chain recombines TRBV15 with TRBJ1-5; 10 bases fit TRBD1. The length of the CDR3 is 16 residues. The ends lost 4 bases at V and 6 bases at J; junction bases unmatched: 9. Germline V gene data show CDR1 as LNHNV and CDR2 as YYDKDF (reference sequence). The CDR3 DNA reads as TGTGCCACCAGCAATTTCGGGACAGGGGACGGTCAGCCCCAGCATTTT. Translating it yields CATSNFGTGDGQPQHF.

Concerning this clonotype: A read error may be the cause here, since a much bigger clone is one base away. Without the conserved terminal phenylalanine or tryptophan, this CDR3 likely stems from a read error. The chain couples TRBV20-1 to TRBJ1-5; D is possibly TRBD1 (5 bases). Germline CDR1 is DFQATT and CDR2 is SNEGSKA (reference sequence). This CDR3 comprises 14 residues. Deletions cut 1 base from V and 5 bases from J, with 12 bases between. The CDR3 nucleotides are TGCAGTGCTAGAGGATCCAGGGCTTATCAGCCCCAGCATATT. Translating gives CSARGSRAYQPQHI.

This clonotype was picked up many times. The J gene is TRBJ2-7, the V gene TRBV11-2, with 8 positions matching TRBD2. There are 15 residues in the CDR3. Germline V gives CDR1 SGHAT, CDR2 FQNNGV. Germline trimming cut 1 base from V and 7 bases from J; bases unmatched to any gene: 9. The chain's CDR3 is CASSLARLALGEQYF. The CDR3 region has the DNA TGTGCCAGCAGCTTAGCCCGACTAGCGTTAGGGGAGCAGTACTTC.

This clonotype was seen at least ten times. The V and J genes are TRBV7-2 and TRBJ2-7; 11 bases line up with TRBD2. The CDR3 is made up of 14 amino acids. V gave up 5 bases and J gave up 4 bases; unmatched junction bases: 4. Per the germline V gene, CDR1 is SGHTA and CDR2 is FQGNSA. DNA of the CDR3: TGTGCCAGCAGCGCGACTAGCGGGGCTTACGAGCAGTACTTC. Amino acids: CASSATSGAYEQYF.

This clonotype was counted many times. The chain is built from TRBV10-3 and TRBJ2-2, with D perhaps matching TRBD2 (5 bases). The V and J ends lost 0 bases and 5 bases respectively, with 13 bases between them. Germline V lookup: CDR1 ENHRY, CDR2 SYGVKD. The CDR3 contains 16 residues. Written as DNA, the CDR3 is TGTGCCATCAGTGAGTCGGCTGGACTGATTACCGGGGAGCTGTTTTTT. The encoded protein is CAISESAGLITGELFF.

Remarks on this clonotype: Compared with germline, one end of the junction differs, possibly owing to a read error. The J gene is TRBJ1-4, the V gene TRBV5-1; 8 bases agree with TRBD1. Germline CDR1 is SGHRS and CDR2 is YFSETQ. The length of the CDR3 is 15 residues. The CDR3 spells CASSWMQGADEKLFF. CDR3 sequence (DNA): TGTGCCAGCAGCTGGATGCAGGGGGCTGATGAAAAACTGTTTTTT.

This clonotype was recorded many times. CDR3 DNA: TGTGCCAGCAGTAGTCCGGGACAGTACTATGGCTACACCTTC. Its translation is CASSSPGQYYGYTF. The V call is TRBV27, the J call TRBJ1-2, with 7 nucleotides matching TRBD1. Trimming removed 5 bases from V and 3 bases from J; junction bases left unmatched: 6. This CDR3 comprises 14 residues. The V gene's germline CDR1 is MNHEY and CDR2 SMNVEV (reference sequence).

This clonotype has ten or more counts. The rearrangement links TRBV28 to TRBJ2-5; 10 bases line up with TRBD2. With 5 bases clipped from V and 4 bases from J, the junction kept 4 bases outside the gene matches. Germline V lookup: CDR1 MDHEN, CDR2 SYDVKM. There are 14 residues in the CDR3. CDR3 bases: TGTGCCAGCAGTCCCCCTAGCGGGAGAGAGACCCAGTACTTC. This gives the protein CASSPPSGRETQYF.

The rearrangement uses TRBV5-6 and TRBJ1-1, with a tentative D call TRBD1 (6 bases). The CDR3 consists of 17 residues. Trimming took off 2 bases at V and 2 bases at J, with 19 bases between the two ends. Germline V gene lookup returns CDR1 SGHDT and CDR2 YYEEEE. CDR3 sequence reads: CASSLRGGGALNTEAFF. CDR3 nucleotide sequence: TGTGCCAGCAGCTTAAGAGGGGGTGGGGCTTTAAACACTGAAGCTTTCTTT.

J is TRBJ1-1 and V is TRBV28; D is perhaps TRBD1 (5 bases). V was shortened by 1 base and J by 3 bases, with 12 bases between the two germline ends. CDR3 length: 15 residues. Germline CDR1 MDHEN, CDR2 SYDVKM. Here the CDR3 reads CASSLFQGAHTEAFF. In DNA, the CDR3 is TGTGCCAGCAGTTTATTTCAAGGGGCCCACACTGAAGCTTTCTTT.

Ten or more counts support this clonotype. The genes are TRBV12-3 or TRBV12-4 and TRBJ1-1; D may be TRBD1 (5 bases). V was trimmed by 6 bases and J by 2 bases, leaving 13 bases between them. The CDR3 is made up of 14 amino acids. CDR3 residues: CASRRTGVNTEAFF. The CDR3 nucleotides read TGTGCCAGCAGGCGCACAGGCGTTAACACTGAAGCTTTCTTT.

CDR3 amino acids: CASSLGRIIGELFF. The CDR3 nucleotides are TGTGCCAGCAGTTTAGGGCGAATTATCGGGGAGCTGTTTTTT. This chain uses TRBV12-3 or TRBV12-4 with TRBJ2-2; D remains unclear. V lost 1 base to trimming and J lost 7 bases, with 10 bases between them. The CDR3 totals 14 residues.

Worth noting for this clonotype: At one end, the junction sequence differs from germline, possibly due to a read error. The gene calls are TRBV2 and TRBJ1-5; no definite D call. The germline gives CDR1 SNHLY, CDR2 FYNNEI. This CDR3 spans 15 amino acids. Here the CDR3 reads CASGEVGPSNQPQHF. The CDR3 DNA reads TGTGCCAGCGGTGAGGTGGGCCCTAGCAATCAGCCCCAGCATTTT.